Listed below are T cell receptor beta chains from one sample, sequenced in a study of blood T cells in healthy people across ages. TCRdb used MiXCR to reprocess the 5' RACE reads, holding one entry per CDR3 protein. The sample shows approximately 960,000 distinct CDR3 sequences, 29% of them seen only once. This sample was shared with a second study, whose subject was T cells of mothers and their children.

The specimen sequenced was blood. The receptors here all came from a woman aged 40 to 50 in good health. Each CDR3 is given with its conserved first and last residue. The D gene is left open where the match is weak. Part of the rows lack a size; the others show once, few, many or a class for expanded clones.

size	V	D	J	DNA	CDR3
-	TRBV12-3/TRBV12-4	TRBD1	TRBJ1-5	TGTGCCAGCAGGGGCGAGAATATTCAGGGGGGCAATCAGCCCCAGCATTTT	CASRGENIQGGNQPQHF
-	TRBV16	-	TRBJ2-4	TGTGCCAGCAGCCCGCAGTGGGGTACCAAAAACATTCAGTACTTC	CASSPQWGTKNIQYF
few	TRBV9	-	TRBJ1-5	TGTGCCAGCAGCCCAGGGATATTTAGCAATCAGCCCCAGCATTTT	CASSPGIFSNQPQHF
-	TRBV12-3/TRBV12-4	TRBD2	TRBJ2-7	TGTGCCAGCAGTTATAGCGGGGGGCATGCCTACGAGCAGTACTTC	CASSYSGGHAYEQYF
-	TRBV5-1	-	TRBJ1-5	TGCGCCAGCAGGGCCGACTACTTAGGGGGTCAGCCCCAGCATTTT	CASRADYLGGQPQHF
few	TRBV6-6	-	TRBJ1-4	TGTGCCAGCAGGGCAGGCACCAATGAAAAACTGTTTTTT	CASRAGTNEKLFF
-	TRBV4-2	-	TRBJ2-3	TGTGCCAGCAGCCAAGCGAGAGGGCGCACAGATACGCAGTATTTT	CASSQARGRTDTQYF
-	TRBV7-8	TRBD1	TRBJ2-7	TGTGCCAGCAGCTCCGGGACAGGGGTAGATGAGCAGTACTTC	CASSSGTGVDEQYF
few	TRBV5-1	-	TRBJ1-4	TGCGCCAGCAGCCTGGGAGGGGACTACAATGAAAAACTGTTTTTT	CASSLGGDYNEKLFF
once	TRBV5-1	TRBD1	TRBJ2-7	TGCGCCAGCAGCTCCGACAGGGTGAACTACGAGCAGTACTTC	CASSSDRVNYEQYF
-	TRBV20-1	-	TRBJ1-1	TGCAGTGCTACAGAAGGGGGGAGGAACACTGAAGCTTTCTTT	CSATEGGRNTEAFF
-	TRBV2	-	TRBJ2-7	TGTGCCAGCACCCCAGGACAACACTCCTACGAGCAGTACTTC	CASTPGQHSYEQYF
-	TRBV5-1	TRBD1	TRBJ1-2	TGCGCCAGCAGCTTGGGGACAGGGCGATCCTATGGCTACACCTTC	CASSLGTGRSYGYTF
-	TRBV12-3/TRBV12-4	-	TRBJ1-1	TGTGCCAGCAGTTTACAGGCCGGCCTGAACACTGAAGCTTTCTTT	CASSLQAGLNTEAFF
few	TRBV9	TRBD2	TRBJ2-1	TGTGCCAGCAGCTCCCACCCGGGACTAGTGCGCAATGAGCAGTTCTTC	CASSSHPGLVRNEQFF
-	TRBV12-3/TRBV12-4	-	TRBJ1-1	TGTGGCAGCTTAAGACGGCTTGAGAGCGCTTTCTTT	CGSLRRLESAFF
few	TRBV5-1	TRBD2	TRBJ2-3	TGCGCCAGCACCTTGGTAGCGGGGGGCGGGGATACGCAGTATTTT	CASTLVAGGGDTQYF
few	TRBV20-1	-	TRBJ2-3	TGCAGTGCTAGACCGTGGAGGGGTGCAGATACGCAGTATTTT	CSARPWRGADTQYF
few	TRBV15	-	TRBJ2-5	TGTGCCACCAGCAGAGTCCCGGGCGGGGGCAGGGAGACCCAGTACTTC	CATSRVPGGGRETQYF